This entry describes one T cell receptor (beta chain). No antigen is known for it. These data are taken from a study of vaccination and CD4 T cells after COVID-19. The Oncomine TCR Beta short-read assay sequenced DNA from cultured CD4+ T cells. One entry per CDR3 protein results from TCRdb running MiXCR on the PCR reads. The sample has some 8,500 distinct CDR3 sequences; 50% to 60% are singletons. Treatment indicated: approximately 11-day PBMC culture with coronavirus spike peptide pools or control peptides (ViraFEST assay). The material sequenced was CD4+ T cells from blood, cultured in vitro. The TCR originated in a human donor who had recovered from COVID-19.

The CDR3 reads CASSSGQNQPQHF. DNA for the CDR3: TGTGCCAGCAGCTCGGGCCAGAATCAGCCCCAGCATTTT. The chain has TRBV7-7 and TRBJ1-5; D remains ambiguous. Germline CDR1 SSHAT, CDR2 FNYEAQ (reference sequence). V was shortened by 4 bases and J by 4 bases, with 8 bases between the two germline ends. The CDR3 sequence is 13 residues long.